Listed below are T cell receptor beta chains from one sample, sequenced in a study of TIL therapy for anti-PD-1-resistant metastatic lung cancer. Repertoires were generated with immunoSEQ multiplex PCR, while TCRdb's copy carries only in-frame clones and drops some. This table has about 55,000 clones, roughly four fifths appearing once. The material was blood, obtained at baseline. These receptors came from a person between 25 and 79 years old with non-small cell lung cancer. Each CDR3 is given with its conserved first and last residue. The order of the fields is V gene, J gene, D gene, clone size, CDR3 protein, CDR3 DNA. D genes are given only for firm matches. A clone size is listed for some rows: how often the clone was seen (once, few, many), or a class if it is expanded.

TRBV6-5,TRBJ2-5,-,-,CASSRRRQETQYF,TGTGCCAGCAGTCGACGGAGACAAGAGACCCAGTACTTC
TRBV7-2,TRBJ1-6,-,few,CASSEDLSRRSPLHF,TGTGCCAGCAGCGAGGACCTTTCTCGACGATCACCCCTCCACTTT
TRBV7-8,TRBJ2-5,TRBD2,-,CASSSRLAGSQETQYF,TGTGCCAGCAGCTCCAGACTAGCGGGTTCCCAAGAGACCCAGTACTTC
TRBV7-8,TRBJ2-2,TRBD1,-,CASTPMGQGYTGELFF,TGTGCCAGCACCCCTATGGGACAGGGGTACACCGGGGAGCTGTTTTTT
TRBV7-3,TRBJ1-1,-,once,CASSPNSGVGEAFF,TGTGCCAGCAGCCCGAATTCAGGGGTCGGGGAAGCTTTCTTT
TRBV10-3,TRBJ1-1,-,-,CAISGDPLREAFF,TGTGCCATCAGTGGTGACCCTTTAAGAGAAGCTTTCTTT
TRBV19,TRBJ1-1,-,many,CASSRREGAEAFF,TGTGCCAGTAGTCGCAGGGAGGGAGCTGAAGCTTTCTTT
TRBV5-6,TRBJ1-2,-,-,CASSLRGGRKEDYGYTF,TGTGCCAGCAGCTTGAGGGGGGGACGGAAAGAGGATTATGGCTACACCTTC
TRBV12-3/TRBV12-4,TRBJ2-1,-,-,CASSRDGDEQFF,TGTGCCAGCAGTCGGGACGGTGATGAGCAGTTCTTC
TRBV4-1,TRBJ2-5,TRBD1,-,CASSRDRGRPGETQYF,TGCGCCAGCAGCCGGGACAGGGGGCGCCCAGGGGAGACCCAGTACTTC
TRBV28,TRBJ1-2,TRBD1,few,CASFRDREEYGYTF,TGTGCCAGTTTCCGGGACAGGGAAGAGTATGGCTACACCTTC
TRBV28,TRBJ2-2,TRBD2,-,CASTPTSGRDGELFF,TGTGCCAGCACCCCGACTAGCGGGAGGGACGGGGAGCTGTTTTTT
TRBV9,TRBJ2-5,-,-,CASSVGDRETQYF,TGTGCCAGCAGCGTAGGGGATCGGGAGACCCAGTACTTC
TRBV28,TRBJ2-4,-,-,CASSFLAKNIQYF,TGTGCCAGCAGTTTCCTAGCCAAAAACATTCAGTACTTC
TRBV28,TRBJ1-2,-,-,CASSAPSGFYGYTF,TGTGCCAGCAGTGCACCCAGTGGATTCTATGGCTACACCTTC
TRBV9,TRBJ1-2,TRBD1,once,CASSHSRTGTRDYGYTF,TGTGCCAGCAGCCACTCTCGGACAGGGACGAGGGACTATGGCTACACCTTC
TRBV10-3,TRBJ2-3,TRBD2,-,CAIRAGLGGTQYF,TGTGCCATCAGAGCGGGGCTCGGTGGAACGCAGTATTTT
TRBV7-3,TRBJ2-3,-,-,CASSSAGVTDTQYF,TGTGCCAGCAGCTCCGCCGGAGTCACAGATACGCAGTATTTT
TRBV10-1,TRBJ2-3,TRBD1,-,CASTRQGISDTQYF,TGCGCCAGCACCCGACAGGGAATTTCAGATACGCAGTATTTT
TRBV30,TRBJ2-7,-,-,CALSTGWEQYF,TGTGCCCTGAGTACTGGATGGGAGCAGTACTTC
TRBV18,TRBJ1-4,-,-,CASSPGDEKLFF,TGTGCCAGCTCACCGGGCGATGAAAAACTGTTTTTT
TRBV15,TRBJ2-5,-,once,CATSAGGYQETQYF,TGTGCCACCAGCGCAGGCGGATACCAAGAGACCCAGTACTTC
TRBV7-9,TRBJ2-1,TRBD2,-,CASSLSGGRAAYNEQFF,TGTGCCAGCAGCTTAAGCGGGGGCAGGGCGGCCTACAATGAGCAGTTCTTC
TRBV6-5,TRBJ2-1,TRBD2,-,CASSRSGSSYNEQFF,TGTGCCAGCAGCCGTAGCGGGAGTTCCTACAATGAGCAGTTCTTC
TRBV5-1,TRBJ2-1,TRBD2,-,CASSAERGGRDEQFF,TGCGCCAGCAGCGCGGAGCGGGGGGGCCGCGATGAGCAGTTCTTC
TRBV5-1,TRBJ2-7,TRBD1,-,CASSREGTGHNEQYF,TGCGCCAGCAGCCGCGAGGGGACAGGGCATAATGAGCAGTACTTC
TRBV30,TRBJ2-5,-,-,CAWSVRQGVSETQYF,TGTGCCTGGAGTGTACGCCAGGGTGTTTCGGAGACCCAGTACTTC
TRBV6-5,TRBJ1-6,-,-,CASSTYGTNSPLHF,TGTGCCAGCAGTACCTACGGGACTAATTCACCCCTCCACTTT
TRBV13,TRBJ2-5,TRBD2,-,CASSLLAGEETQYF,TGTGCCAGCAGCTTACTAGCGGGAGAAGAGACCCAGTACTTC
TRBV2,TRBJ2-7,-,-,CVTQGSDYEQYF,TGTGTCACGCAAGGGTCCGACTACGAGCAGTACTTC
TRBV14,TRBJ2-5,TRBD1,-,CASSPTGGGETQYF,TGTGCCAGCAGCCCGACAGGGGGCGGCGAGACCCAGTACTTC
TRBV5-1,TRBJ1-2,-,-,CASSLEDGRNGYTF,TGCGCCAGCAGCTTGGAGGACGGGAGAAATGGCTACACCTTC
TRBV3-1/TRBV3-2,TRBJ1-5,-,-,CASSQNTGSDQPQHF,TGTGCCAGCAGCCAAAACACGGGGTCAGATCAGCCCCAGCATTTT
TRBV7-6,TRBJ2-5,-,-,CASSLRSWAKETQYF,TGTGCCAGCAGCTTAAGGTCCTGGGCGAAGGAGACCCAGTACTTC
TRBV7-9,TRBJ2-5,-,-,CASSRGVLETQYF,TGTGCCAGCAGTCGAGGGGTATTGGAGACCCAGTACTTC
TRBV5-1,TRBJ2-7,-,-,CASSLDLGYEQYF,TGCGCCAGCAGCTTGGATTTAGGGTACGAGCAGTACTTC
TRBV18,TRBJ2-5,-,-,CASSPAPGTQYF,TGTGCCAGCTCACCAGCCCCGGGGACCCAGTACTTC
TRBV18,TRBJ2-7,TRBD1,-,CASSLQGAGDEQYF,TGTGCCAGCTCGTTACAGGGGGCAGGGGACGAGCAGTACTTC
TRBV5-1,TRBJ2-7,TRBD1,-,CASSYDRGSTYEQYF,TGCGCCAGCAGCTACGACAGGGGATCAACCTACGAGCAGTACTTC
TRBV10-3,TRBJ2-7,-,-,CAISESGNAHEQYF,TGTGCCATCAGTGAGTCAGGGAATGCCCACGAGCAGTACTTC
TRBV28,TRBJ1-2,TRBD1,-,CASRKRQGGGYTF,TGTGCCAGCCGTAAAAGACAGGGTGGCGGCTACACCTTC
TRBV10-3,TRBJ1-5,-,-,CAISEGNQPQHF,TGTGCCATCAGTGAAGGCAATCAGCCCCAGCATTTT
TRBV15,TRBJ1-3,-,-,CATSADRAPGNTIYF,TGTGCCACCAGCGCAGACAGAGCGCCTGGAAACACCATATATTTT
TRBV6-5,TRBJ2-4,TRBD1,-,CASRPPGQGVIQYF,TGTGCCAGCAGACCACCTGGACAGGGGGTCATTCAGTACTTC
TRBV18,TRBJ1-2,-,-,CASSPLGDIRDYGYTF,TGTGCCAGCTCACCACTAGGGGACATACGAGACTATGGCTACACCTTC
TRBV6-5,TRBJ1-6,-,-,CASKGHEGNSPLHF,TGTGCCAGCAAGGGACACGAGGGGAATTCACCCCTCCACTTT
TRBV4-1,TRBJ2-4,-,-,CASSQDRTRGGIQYF,TGCGCCAGCAGCCAAGATCGGACACGTGGTGGCATTCAGTACTTC
TRBV6-6,TRBJ2-3,-,-,CASSRDGGVKDTQYF,TGTGCCAGCTCTCGGGACGGAGGGGTCAAAGATACGCAGTATTTT
TRBV24-1,TRBJ2-3,-,-,CATRPTGTDTQYF,TGTGCCACCAGGCCGACTGGCACAGATACGCAGTATTTT
TRBV6-2/TRBV6-3,TRBJ2-7,TRBD2,-,CASSSGLAEPYEQYF,TGTGCCAGCAGTTCCGGACTAGCGGAGCCCTACGAGCAGTACTTC
TRBV7-8,TRBJ2-5,TRBD1,-,CASSWDKDRDSNYF,TGTGCCAGCAGCTGGGATAAGGACCGGGACAGCAATTACTTC
TRBV3-1/TRBV3-2,TRBJ2-7,-,-,CASSPTIGGISYEQYF,TGTGCCAGCAGCCCTACTATTGGTGGAATCTCCTACGAGCAGTACTTC
TRBV6-5,TRBJ1-6,-,-,CASSYPQGRRNSPLHF,TGTGCCAGCAGTTACCCCCAGGGACGGAGGAATTCACCCCTCCACTTT
TRBV2,TRBJ2-7,TRBD2,-,CASSESGRGREQYF,TGTGCCAGCAGTGAAAGTGGGAGGGGACGTGAGCAGTACTTC
TRBV5-1,TRBJ1-1,-,-,CASSLVTANTEAFF,TGCGCCAGCAGCTTGGTTACAGCTAACACTGAAGCTTTCTTT
TRBV24-1,TRBJ2-2,-,-,CATSDYSGVVGELFF,TGTGCCACCAGTGATTATTCAGGGGTTGTCGGGGAGCTGTTTTTT